Below are 17 T cell receptor beta chains sequenced from a single sample in a study of neurological immune-mediated disorders. Time point here: longitudinal time-point 2. MiXCR, run by TCRdb on the 5' RACE reads, gives a single entry per CDR3 protein. This repertoire shows roughly 60,000 distinct CDR3 sequences, more than 7.5% found once; its top ten account for around an eighth. Sequencing input: PBMCs. These receptors originate from a man younger than 40 in good health.

Many counts were recorded for this clonotype. CDR3 residues: CASSTGQATGELFF. CDR3 bases: TGCGCCAGCAGCACGGGACAGGCCACCGGGGAGCTGTTTTTT. The rearrangement links TRBV5-1 to TRBJ2-2, with 8 nucleotides matching TRBD1. Germline trimming cut 4 bases from V and 4 bases from J; bases unmatched to any gene: 3. The CDR3 length is 14 residues. From germline, CDR1 is SGHRS and CDR2 YFSETQ.

This clonotype was detected ten times or more. This chain links TRBV20-1 with TRBJ2-2; no clear D gene. The CDR3 has 16 residues. Germline values: CDR1 DFQATT, CDR2 SNEGSKA (reference sequence). V lost 0 bases and J lost 4, with 15 bases in between. CDR3 coding DNA: TGCAGTGCTAGAGATCGAAGTGTCTCAAGCACCGGGGAGCTGTTTTTT. Its translation is CSARDRSVSSTGELFF.

This clonotype occurred many times. The rearrangement links TRBV29-1 to TRBJ2-2; D assignment may be TRBD1 or TRBD2 (7 bases each). The CDR3 covers 15 residues. The V end lost 7 bases, the J end lost 0 bases, and 15 bases lay between the germline ends. The germline V gene has CDR1 SQVTM and CDR2 ANQGSEA. Written as DNA, the CDR3 is TGCAGCGCGCGCAGGGGGGGCCCGAACACCGGGGAGCTGTTTTTT. Translated, it gives CSARRGGPNTGELFF.

This clonotype was seen repeatedly, ten times or more. The chain carries TRBV7-9 and TRBJ2-7; D not resolved. Per the germline V gene, CDR1 is SEHNR and CDR2 is FQNEAQ (reference sequence). V shed 4 bases and J shed 4 bases, with 8 bases lying between them. The CDR3 runs to 12 residues. CDR3 sequence reads: CASSSKGYEQYF. DNA of the CDR3: TGTGCCAGCAGCTCCAAGGGTTACGAGCAGTACTTC.

This clonotype was detected many times. The chain is built from TRBV12-3 or TRBV12-4 and TRBJ1-4, with no clear D. This CDR3 is 16 amino acids long. The germline V and J ends were trimmed by 4 bases and 8 bases, with 20 bases remaining between them. This CDR3 reads CASSSEGGDGWEKLFF. The CDR3 DNA sequence: TGTGCCAGCAGTTCAGAGGGAGGAGATGGATGGGAAAAACTGTTTTTT.

This clonotype was seen repeatedly, ten times or more. The chain combines TRBV7-8 with TRBJ2-1, with 8 bases lining up with TRBD2. The CDR3 totals 13 residues. Looked up from germline, CDR1 is SGHVS and CDR2 is FQNEAQ. With V trimmed by 7 bases and J by 7 bases, 6 bases remained unmatched. As DNA, the CDR3 is TGTGCCAGCACCATAGCGGGACTAAATGAGCAGTTCTTC. Protein product: CASTIAGLNEQFF.

This clonotype was detected many times. V gene TRBV5-1 combines with J gene TRBJ2-7; D is perhaps TRBD1 (5 bases). The CDR3 sequence is 14 residues long. The germline V and J ends were trimmed by 1 base and 3 bases, with 11 bases remaining between them. Per the germline V gene, CDR1 is SGHRS and CDR2 is YFSETQ. The CDR3 nucleotides are TGCGCCAGCAGCTTGAATCAGGACAACTACGAGCAGTACTTC. This encodes CASSLNQDNYEQYF. The variable domain in full, completed from reference TRBV5-1 and TRBJ2-7, reads KAGVTQTPRYLIKTRGQQVTLSCSPISGHRSVSWYQQTPGQGLQFLFEYFSETQRNKGNFPGRFSGRQFSNSRSEMNVSTLELGDSALYLCASSLNQDNYEQYFGPGTRLTVT.

This clonotype was found many times. The V gene is TRBV29-1, the J gene TRBJ1-1; 9 bases align to TRBD1. V gave up 1 base and J gave up 4 bases; unmatched junction bases: 10. This CDR3 has 16 residues. Per germline, CDR1 SQVTM and CDR2 ANQGSEA. Here the CDR3 reads CSVEGLGDRGTTEAFF. The CDR3 DNA is TGCAGCGTTGAAGGGCTGGGCGACAGGGGGACCACTGAAGCTTTCTTT.

This clonotype has a count of ten or more. This chain uses TRBV5-1 with TRBJ2-3; 10 bases map to TRBD1. The trim removed 4 bases at V and 0 bases at J, leaving 8 bases unmatched. The CDR3 spans 17 residues. Germline lookup yields CDR1 SGHRS and CDR2 YFSETQ. In DNA form, the CDR3 reads TGCGCCAGCAGCAGTCGACAGGGGGCGATTAGCACAGATACGCAGTATTTT. This encodes CASSSRQGAISTDTQYF.

This clonotype has at least ten counts. The rearrangement links TRBV2 to TRBJ2-1; TRBD1 aligns across 7 bases. V dropped 11 bases and J dropped 2; count of bases not matched to a gene: 6. Germline V lookup: CDR1 SNHLY, CDR2 FYNNEI. This CDR3 is built from 13 residues. CDR3 sequence: CAVHGTAYNEQFF. The CDR3 DNA follows: TGTGCCGTTCACGGGACAGCCTACAATGAGCAGTTCTTC.

This clonotype was found many times. The CDR3 here is CAFGQGNPGANVLTF. The CDR3 region has the DNA TGTGCCTTCGGACAGGGGAACCCTGGGGCCAACGTCCTGACTTTC. The chain couples TRBV7-9 to TRBJ2-6; TRBD1 agrees at 9 bases. In germline, CDR1 is SEHNR, CDR2 FQNEAQ (reference sequence). CDR3 size: 15 residues. V was clipped by 11 bases and J by 2 bases; unmatched bases: 7.

The sample holds a few counts of this clonotype. The V and J genes are TRBV27 and TRBJ1-3; 7 nucleotides match TRBD1. This CDR3 contains 17 residues. Germline assignment: CDR1 MNHEY and CDR2 SMNVEV (reference sequence). V gave up 2 bases and J gave up 4 bases; unmatched junction bases: 11. For the CDR3, the DNA is TGTGCCAGCAGTTTAAGACAGGGTCGGTTTGGAGGAAACACCATATATTTT. This codes for CASSLRQGRFGGNTIYF.

This clonotype showed up just a few times. The gene calls are TRBV2 and TRBJ2-1; TRBD2 matches at 9 bases. The CDR3 consists of 15 residues. The junction had 9 bases not matched to a gene; V was cut back by 6 bases and J by 6 bases. Germline V gene sequence: CDR1 SNHLY, CDR2 FYNNEI. CDR3 sequence (DNA): TGTGCCAGCAGGCGGGAGGGCGTCGTCGGCAATGAGCAGTTCTTC. This encodes CASRREGVVGNEQFF.

This clonotype occurred many times. This chain connects TRBV7-9 to TRBJ1-2; D unresolved. The CDR3 has 13 residues. CDR1 SEHNR and CDR2 FQNEAQ come from the germline V gene (reference sequence). The ends were cut back, 2 bases at V and 5 bases at J, with 9 bases in the middle. The CDR3 DNA reads as TGTGCCAGCAGCTTAATGACGGGATATGGCTACACCTTC. Protein sequence: CASSLMTGYGYTF.

This clonotype came up many times. CDR3 loop: CASSDRLGGANVLTF. The CDR3 DNA sequence: TGTGCCAGCAGTGACAGGCTGGGGGGGGCCAACGTCCTGACTTTC. The V gene is TRBV2, the J gene TRBJ2-6; D is ambiguous. There are 15 residues in the CDR3. Germline CDR1 and CDR2: SNHLY and FYNNEI. Trimming took off 3 bases at V and 4 bases at J, with 10 bases between the two ends.

This clonotype has a count of ten or more. The chain carries TRBV27 and TRBJ1-2, with D possibly being TRBD1 (6 bases). V gave up 5 bases and J gave up 4 bases, with 17 bases separating them. CDR3 size: 15 residues. The germline V gene has CDR1 MNHEY and CDR2 SMNVEV (reference sequence). CDR3 bases: TGTGCCAGCAGTCGCCTGGAGACAGGACTCTATGGCTACACCTTC. Translating it yields CASSRLETGLYGYTF.

This clonotype has only a few counts. The CDR3 DNA is TGCGCCAGCAGTGAAGGGTGGGAGGGCCACAATGAGCAGTTCTTC. Its translation: CASSEGWEGHNEQFF. The V gene is TRBV10-1, the J gene TRBJ2-1; the match to TRBD2 covers 7 bases. With 3 bases clipped from V and 5 bases from J, the junction kept 7 bases outside the gene matches. From germline, CDR1 is WNHNN and CDR2 SYGVQD (reference sequence). The CDR3 is made up of 15 amino acids.